This T cell receptor beta chain was recorded in a study of control samples from healthy donors and cancer patients (dated by TCRdb to 2018 to 2021). V sheds 1 base and J sheds 3 bases, leaving 9 bases between their ends. The cysteine opens and the phenylalanine closes a CDR3 of 15 amino acids. Only CDR3 DNA is held: 45 bases, read in frame from base 1. Per the germline V gene, LGHNA is the CDR1 and YNFKEQ is the CDR2. As regards this clone: It lacks a known antigen. It has no much larger one-base neighbor in the sample; base qualities were not kept.

Receptor amplification or capture employed the immunoSEQ multiplex PCR assay. This is the immuneACCESS table as TCRdb keeps it, with only in-frame sequences that have V and J called. A part of the clones is gone; compared with another copy, unresolved V genes explain less than half, and the rest is unexplained. The sample profile shows approximately 82,000 clones; 94% of them were found once. About 5% of the sample is held by the ten biggest clonotypes. This clonotype was obtained from a woman between 18 and 29 years old in good health. Input material: blood. The chain employs TRBV4-2 and TRBJ2-2, with the D assignment possibly TRBD1 or TRBD2, given 6 matching bases for each. The CDR3 amino acid sequence is: CASSQGRGDTGELFF. The base sequence is TGTGCCAGCAGCCAAGGTAGGGGGGACACCGGGGAGCTGTTTTTT.